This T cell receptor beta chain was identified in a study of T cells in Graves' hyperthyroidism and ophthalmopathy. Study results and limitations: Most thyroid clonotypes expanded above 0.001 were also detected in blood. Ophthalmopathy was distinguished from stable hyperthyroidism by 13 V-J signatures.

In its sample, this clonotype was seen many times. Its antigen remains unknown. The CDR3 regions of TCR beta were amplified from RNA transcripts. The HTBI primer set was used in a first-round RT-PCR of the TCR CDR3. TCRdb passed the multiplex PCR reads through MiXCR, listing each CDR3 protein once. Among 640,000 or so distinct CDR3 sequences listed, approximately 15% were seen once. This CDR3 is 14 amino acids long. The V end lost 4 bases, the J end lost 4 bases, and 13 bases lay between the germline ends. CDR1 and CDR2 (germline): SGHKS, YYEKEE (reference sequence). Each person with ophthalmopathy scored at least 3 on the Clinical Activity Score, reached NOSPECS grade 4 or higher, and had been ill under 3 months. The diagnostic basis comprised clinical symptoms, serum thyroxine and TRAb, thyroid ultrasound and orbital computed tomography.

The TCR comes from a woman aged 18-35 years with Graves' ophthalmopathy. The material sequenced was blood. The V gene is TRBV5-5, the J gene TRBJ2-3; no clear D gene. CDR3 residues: CASSPGPSPDTQYF. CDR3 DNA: TGTGCCAGCAGCCCCGGCCCCAGCCCAGATACGCAGTATTTT.